What follows are 2 T cell receptor beta chains derived from one specimen sequenced in a study of T cell responses to AZD1222 COVID-19 vaccine. Here immunoSEQ multiplex PCR was the method, and the copy in TCRdb shows in-frame clones only, minus some. The table shows 40,000 to 50,000 clones, with 80% to 85% occurring only once. The material was peripheral blood, obtained 28 days after the second AZD1222 dose. These TCRs come from an adult who received the AZD1222 COVID-19 vaccine.

The chain couples TRBV7-9 to TRBJ2-2; weak D call: TRBD1 (5 bases). The CDR3 totals 19 residues. Germline V gives CDR1 SEHNR, CDR2 FQNEAQ (reference sequence). Trimming shortened V by 5 bases and J by 3 bases, and 25 bases separated the two germline ends. Written as DNA, the CDR3 is TGTGCCAGCAGCCCTCGGTATAACAAGGGGCGTTTTGACACCGGGGAGCTGTTTTTT. It specifies CASSPRYNKGRFDTGELFF.

The V and J genes are TRBV2 and TRBJ1-5; D is unresolved. This CDR3 is 15 amino acids long. V lost 5 bases to trimming and J lost 2 bases, with 13 bases between them. CDR1 is SNHLY, CDR2 FYNNEI, per germline. Here the CDR3 DNA reads TGTGCCAGCAGTTCACAGCGCCCGGGCAATCAGCCCCAGCATTTT. Translated, it gives CASSSQRPGNQPQHF.